These 6 T cell receptor beta chains originate from one sample sequenced in a study of blood T cell repertoires in COVID-19. Sequenced by immunoSEQ multiplex PCR; TCRdb stores in-frame clones only, minus some. The sample includes around 240,000 clones, 80% to 90% of them seen just once. The sequenced sample consisted of PBMCs or T cells enriched from blood (not recorded which). These receptor sequences come from a woman aged 50 to 60 who had recovered from COVID-19.

J is TRBJ2-2 and V is TRBV6-5; no definite D call. CDR1 and CDR2 (germline): MNHEY, SVGAGI. The length of the CDR3 is 15 residues. Trimming cost V 0 bases and J 1 base, with 6 bases left between them. CDR3 protein: CASSYSIVNTGELFF. The CDR3, as DNA: TGTGCCAGCAGTTACTCGATAGTGAACACCGGGGAGCTGTTTTTT.

This clone showed up just a few times. The chain combines TRBV29-1 with TRBJ1-3; 8 positions match TRBD1. Trimming cost V 0 bases and J 2 bases; bases outside gene matches: 6. Germline V gene lookup returns CDR1 SQVTM and CDR2 ANQGSEA. The CDR3 extends over 16 amino acids. CDR3 region: CSVEDPKTGAGNTIYF. In nucleotides, the CDR3 is TGCAGCGTTGAAGATCCGAAGACAGGGGCTGGAAACACCATATATTTT.

The rearrangement joins TRBV5-3 to TRBJ2-7, with TRBD1 identical over 9 bases. TRBV5-3 is labeled an ORF, and its function is uncertain. The V segment lost 2 bases and the J segment 7 bases; nucleotides outside the gene matches: 25. The CDR3 spans 20 residues. The CDR3 spells CARSFVKNRTGTGPSREQYF. As DNA, the CDR3 is TGTGCCAGAAGCTTTGTTAAGAACAGGACCGGGACAGGGCCCTCTCGGGAGCAGTACTTC.

The chain recombines TRBV28 with TRBJ2-3; 9 nucleotides match TRBD1. V lost 6 bases and J lost 3; bases outside the gene matches: 7. CDR3 length: 15 amino acids. Germline CDR1 is MDHEN and CDR2 is SYDVKM. CDR3 region: CASSPQGARTDTQYF. As DNA, the CDR3 is TGTGCCAGCAGCCCACAGGGGGCTAGGACAGATACGCAGTATTTT.

This chain uses TRBV28 with TRBJ2-7; TRBD2 matches 7 bases. Germline trimming cut 8 bases from V and 5 bases from J; bases unmatched to any gene: 12. CDR1 is MDHEN, CDR2 SYDVKM, per germline. The CDR3 totals 14 residues. CDR3 protein: CASGLGGGSNEQYF. The CDR3 nucleotides read TGTGCCAGCGGACTGGGGGGGGGTAGCAACGAGCAGTACTTC.

The V and J genes are TRBV27 and TRBJ2-3; 7 nucleotides match TRBD2. V lost 10 bases to trimming and J lost 1 base; unmatched junction nucleotides: 14. The CDR3 totals 16 residues. Germline CDR1 and CDR2: MNHEY and SMNVEV (reference sequence). The CDR3 region is CATRGGGRGRTDTQYF. CDR3 sequence (DNA): TGTGCCACCCGTGGTGGCGGGAGAGGACGCACAGATACGCAGTATTTT.